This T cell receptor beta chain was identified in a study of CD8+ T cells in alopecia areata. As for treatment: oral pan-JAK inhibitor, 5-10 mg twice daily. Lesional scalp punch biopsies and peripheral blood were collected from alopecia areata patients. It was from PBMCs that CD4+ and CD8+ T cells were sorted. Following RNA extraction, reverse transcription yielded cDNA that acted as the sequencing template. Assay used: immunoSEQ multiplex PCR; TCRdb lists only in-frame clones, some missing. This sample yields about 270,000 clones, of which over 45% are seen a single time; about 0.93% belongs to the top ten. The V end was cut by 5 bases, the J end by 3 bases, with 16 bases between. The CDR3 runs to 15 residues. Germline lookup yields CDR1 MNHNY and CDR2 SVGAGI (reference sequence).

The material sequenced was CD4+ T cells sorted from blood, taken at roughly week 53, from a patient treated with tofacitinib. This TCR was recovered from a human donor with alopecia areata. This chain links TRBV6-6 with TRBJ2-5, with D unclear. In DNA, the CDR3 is TGTGCCAGCAGTGAGGCTGTTGGTCGAAAAGAGACCCAGTACTTC. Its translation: CASSEAVGRKETQYF.